Below are 31 T cell receptor beta chains sequenced from a single sample in a study of blood T cell repertoires in COVID-19. Produced via immunoSEQ multiplex PCR; TCRdb's table is partial and in-frame only. The table has about 64,000 clones, approximately 90% seen once; the top ten hold 1.6%. Sequenced: peripheral blood. All receptors derive from a human donor in a cohort sampled during active COVID-19.

V is TRBV18 and J is TRBJ2-2, with a possible D match to TRBD1 (6 bases). With 0 bases removed from V and 2 bases from J, the gap between germline ends came to 10 bases. This CDR3 has 16 residues. CDR1 is KGHSH and CDR2 is LQKENI in the germline V gene. CDR3 residues: CASSPPGTYNTGELFF. CDR3 sequence (DNA): TGTGCCAGCTCACCACCGGGGACATACAACACCGGGGAGCTGTTTTTT.

J is TRBJ2-3 and V is TRBV7-2; 8 nucleotides align to TRBD1. CDR1 is SGHTA, CDR2 FQGNSA, per germline. The CDR3 consists of 15 residues. V lost 5 bases to trimming and J lost 0 bases; unmatched junction nucleotides: 4. DNA for the CDR3: TGTGCCAGCAGCCGGACAGGGTCCAGCACAGATACGCAGTATTTT. Residues: CASSRTGSSTDTQYF.

The rearrangement joins TRBV18 to TRBJ2-3, with D uncertain. Germline V gives CDR1 KGHSH, CDR2 LQKENI. CDR3 length equals 16 residues. V was trimmed by 4 bases and J by 0 bases, leaving 14 bases between them. Here the CDR3 DNA reads TGTGCCAGCTCACTATCCCCGCTAGTTAGCACAGATACGCAGTATTTT. The encoded protein is CASSLSPLVSTDTQYF.

The chain recombines TRBV5-1 with TRBJ2-5, with TRBD2 matching 13 bases. The CDR3 is 15 residues long. The V and J ends lost 0 bases and 5 bases, in that order; junction bases with no gene match: 1. The germline V gene has CDR1 SGHRS and CDR2 YFSETQ. The CDR3 DNA sequence: TGCGCCAGCAGCTTGGTACTAGCGGGGGGGGAGACCCAGTACTTC. This gives the protein CASSLVLAGGETQYF.

The chain couples TRBV27 to TRBJ2-7; 8 bases are shared with TRBD2. Germline trimming cut 2 bases from V and 6 bases from J; bases unmatched to any gene: 6. This CDR3 contains 14 residues. In germline, CDR1 is MNHEY, CDR2 SMNVEV (reference sequence). The CDR3 nucleotides read TGTGCCAGCAGTTTAGGGGGACTAGGGGCCGAGCAGTACTTC. Amino acids: CASSLGGLGAEQYF.

V usage is TRBV5-1 and J usage is TRBJ2-2; TRBD2 agrees at 8 bases. Looked up from germline, CDR1 is SGHRS and CDR2 is YFSETQ. The CDR3 covers 15 residues. V was pared by 5 bases and J by 6 bases, with 9 bases of the junction left unmatched. The CDR3 reads CASRDGRAISGELFF. The CDR3 coding sequence is TGCGCCAGCAGGGACGGGAGGGCCATATCCGGGGAGCTGTTTTTT.

The gene calls are TRBV7-9 and TRBJ2-7, with TRBD1 identical over 7 bases. The germline gives CDR1 SEHNR, CDR2 FQNEAQ (reference sequence). With V trimmed by 4 bases and J by 0 bases, 3 bases remained unmatched. This CDR3 has 14 amino acids. The CDR3 DNA follows: TGTGCCAGCAGCTCCCGGGACAGCTCCTACGAGCAGTACTTC. Translated, it gives CASSSRDSSYEQYF.

The genes are TRBV5-8 and TRBJ2-3; 8 bases map to TRBD1. Germline values: CDR1 SGHTS, CDR2 YDEGEE. Trimming cost V 1 base and J 2 bases; bases outside gene matches: 6. This CDR3 region has 16 residues. The CDR3 nucleotides read TGTGCCAGCAGCTTGTCCGGGACAGGATACACAGATACGCAGTATTTT. The encoded protein is CASSLSGTGYTDTQYF.

The chain employs TRBV7-9 and TRBJ2-5, with a tentative D call TRBD2 (6 bases). CDR1 and CDR2 from the germline V gene are SEHNR and FQNEAQ (reference sequence). Trimming removed 8 bases at V and 5 bases at J, with 24 bases between. CDR3 size: 16 residues. The CDR3 here is CASSRLLAGGVETQYF. CDR3 in DNA: TGTGCCAGCTCCAGACTTCTAGCCGGCGGGGTTGAGACCCAGTACTTC. Filled out from reference TRBV7-9 and TRBJ2-5, the complete variable domain reads DTGVSQNPRHKITKRGQNVTFRCDPISEHNRLYWYRQTLGQGPEFLTYFQNEAQLEKSRLLSDRFSAERPKGSFSTLEIQRTEQGDSAMYLCASSRLLAGGVETQYFGPGTRLLVL.

V gene TRBV7-3 combines with J gene TRBJ2-5, with 7 positions matching TRBD2. The CDR3 contains 16 residues. The germline gives CDR1 SGHTA, CDR2 FQGTGA. V dropped 2 bases and J dropped 1; count of bases not matched to a gene: 7. The CDR3 sequence: CASSLLPGGPQETQYF. DNA for the CDR3: TGTGCCAGCAGCTTACTTCCGGGGGGACCCCAAGAGACCCAGTACTTC.

The chain uses TRBV4-3 and TRBJ2-3; no reliable D call. The CDR3 sequence is 13 residues long. V was shortened by 4 bases and J by 4 bases, with 9 bases between the two germline ends. Germline V lookup: CDR1 LGHNA, CDR2 YSLEER. This CDR3 reads CASSLNPADTQYF. The CDR3 DNA reads TGCGCCAGCAGCCTAAACCCGGCAGATACGCAGTATTTT.

The V and J genes are TRBV4-1 and TRBJ2-5; weak D call: TRBD1 (6 bases). The CDR3 loop spans 15 amino acids. Germline V gene data show CDR1 as MGHRA and CDR2 as YSYEKL. V lost 1 base and J 2 bases, leaving 11 bases between the germline ends. CDR3 loop: CASSQVGTRQETQYF. Here the CDR3 DNA reads TGCGCCAGCAGCCAAGTGGGGACACGACAAGAGACCCAGTACTTC.

This sequence joins TRBV4-3 and TRBJ2-1; 7 nucleotides line up with TRBD2. This CDR3 comprises 18 residues. After removal of 0 bases from V and 7 bases from J, the junction contained 15 bases not matched to a gene. Germline CDR1 LGHNA, CDR2 YSLEER. The CDR3 here is CASSQDSLVGGPNNEQFF. DNA of the CDR3: TGCGCCAGCAGCCAAGATAGTTTGGTGGGAGGGCCGAATAATGAGCAGTTCTTC.

The chain is built from TRBV20-1 and TRBJ2-3, with D possibly TRBD2 on 5 matching bases. The CDR3 covers 15 residues. The V and J ends lost 3 bases and 2 bases respectively, with 15 bases between them. Germline V gives CDR1 DFQATT, CDR2 SNEGSKA (reference sequence). CDR3 DNA sequence: TGCAGTGCTAGTAGCTCCAGCGGAACCACAGATACGCAGTATTTT. Amino acid sequence: CSASSSSGTTDTQYF.

The table lists this clone with a few counts. The chain has TRBV19 and TRBJ2-6; no definite D call. This CDR3 is built from 15 residues. CDR1 LNHDA and CDR2 SQIVND come from the germline V gene (reference sequence). V was pared by 2 bases and J by 2 bases, with 7 bases between. CDR3 sequence (DNA): TGTGCCAGTAGTATATCAGCGACTGGGGCCAACGTCCTGACTTTC. This sequence encodes CASSISATGANVLTF.

The rearrangement links TRBV2 to TRBJ2-7; 9 bases agree with TRBD2. CDR1 SNHLY and CDR2 FYNNEI come from the germline V gene. The J segment lost 4 bases and the V segment lost 5 bases, leaving 3 bases of the junction unmatched. The CDR3 loop spans 13 amino acids. CDR3 nucleotides: TGTGCCAGCAGTCGACTAGCGGAGTACGAGCAGTACTTC. Its protein product is CASSRLAEYEQYF.

The chain has TRBV10-2 and TRBJ2-1, with 9 bases aligning to TRBD2. Germline V CDR1 and CDR2: WSHSY, SAAADI. With V trimmed by 7 bases and J by 0 bases, 4 bases remained unmatched. The CDR3 runs 15 residues. CDR3: CASTTLAGSYNEQFF. DNA for the CDR3: TGCGCCAGCACCACACTAGCGGGCTCCTACAATGAGCAGTTCTTC.

This chain connects TRBV28 to TRBJ1-2; D not certain. V was cut by 5 bases and J by 6 bases, with 10 bases left in between. Germline V gene data show CDR1 as MDHEN and CDR2 as SYDVKM. This CDR3 is built from 12 residues. This chain's CDR3 is CASSTTTNGYTF. CDR3 nucleotide sequence: TGTGCCAGCAGTACTACTACTAATGGCTACACCTTC.

CDR3 region: CASSDRAGNTEAFF. The CDR3 DNA reads TGTGCCAGCAGTGACAGGGCGGGGAACACTGAAGCTTTCTTT. The chain combines TRBV5-4 with TRBJ1-1, with 7 bases aligning to TRBD1. The CDR3 loop spans 14 amino acids. Trimming cost V 5 bases and J 1 base; bases outside gene matches: 5. Germline V gene data show CDR1 as SGHNT and CDR2 as YYREEE (reference sequence).

The rearrangement uses TRBV20-1 and TRBJ2-7, with 7 bases matching TRBD1. CDR3 length: 11 residues. V trimming: 5 bases; J trimming: 7 bases; junction bases outside the gene matches: 5. CDR1 and CDR2 (germline): DFQATT, SNEGSKA (reference sequence). Written as DNA, the CDR3 is TGCAGTGCTCTACAGGGGTGGGAGCAGTACTTC. As protein: CSALQGWEQYF.

This rearrangement joins TRBV28 to TRBJ1-1, with 8 nucleotides matching TRBD1. This CDR3 region has 16 residues. Germline V gives CDR1 MDHEN, CDR2 SYDVKM. After removal of 4 bases from V and 1 base from J, the junction contained 8 bases not matched to a gene. CDR3 residues: CASSSRTGSGNTEAFF. CDR3 DNA: TGTGCCAGCAGTTCCCGGACAGGGTCTGGGAACACTGAAGCTTTCTTT.

V and J are TRBV4-3 and TRBJ2-5, with 10 bases fitting TRBD1. The CDR3 sequence is 17 residues long. The junction had 8 bases not matched to a gene; V was cut back by 0 bases and J by 4 bases. In germline, CDR1 is LGHNA, CDR2 YSLEER. As DNA, the CDR3 is TGCGCCAGCAGCCAAGATAGAGACAGGGGGCTCCCAGAGACCCAGTACTTC. Amino acid sequence: CASSQDRDRGLPETQYF.

The genes are TRBV20-1 and TRBJ2-7; 10 bases line up with TRBD2. The CDR3 extends over 14 amino acids. The V gene end was trimmed by 3 bases and the J gene end by 6 bases; junction bases not matched to a gene: 8. Germline-derived CDR1 and CDR2 are DFQATT and SNEGSKA (reference sequence). The CDR3 DNA reads TGCAGTGCTAGTTCGCTAGCGGGAGTTCTCGAGCAGTACTTC. It translates to CSASSLAGVLEQYF.

DNA for the CDR3: TGTGCCAGTAGTATACCGCCACGGGGCGGGAGGTCTAATGAGCAGTTCTTC. It yields the protein CASSIPPRGGRSNEQFF. The V and J genes are TRBV19 and TRBJ2-1; 8 positions agree with TRBD2. The trim removed 2 bases at V and 7 bases at J, leaving 13 bases unmatched. The CDR3 consists of 17 residues. CDR1 is LNHDA and CDR2 is SQIVND in the germline V gene (reference sequence).

This clone was seen just once. The chain combines TRBV18 with TRBJ2-1; 10 nucleotides align to TRBD2. CDR1 and CDR2 from the germline V gene are KGHSH and LQKENI. The ends lost 10 bases at V and 5 bases at J; junction bases unmatched: 8. There are 14 residues in the CDR3. This CDR3 is CATRRSGRNNEQFF. The CDR3 bases are TGTGCCACCCGACGTAGCGGGAGGAACAATGAGCAGTTCTTC.

V and J are TRBV7-9 and TRBJ2-3, with D possibly TRBD1 on 6 matching bases. Germline V gene data show CDR1 as SEHNR and CDR2 as FQNEAQ (reference sequence). The CDR3 consists of 14 residues. With 5 bases removed from V and 6 bases from J, the gap between germline ends came to 15 bases. CDR3 sequence (DNA): TGTGCCAGCAGCCTGGACAGCCGGGTCGATACGCAGTATTTT. Protein product: CASSLDSRVDTQYF. Filled out from reference TRBV7-9 and TRBJ2-3, the complete variable domain reads DTGVSQNPRHKITKRGQNVTFRCDPISEHNRLYWYRQTLGQGPEFLTYFQNEAQLEKSRLLSDRFSAERPKGSFSTLEIQRTEQGDSAMYLCASSLDSRVDTQYFGPGTRLTVL.

The chain couples TRBV7-2 to TRBJ1-5; D remains ambiguous. CDR1 is SGHTA and CDR2 is FQGNSA in the germline V gene. The CDR3 runs 15 residues. V was cut by 5 bases and J by 6 bases, with 17 bases left in between. The CDR3 bases are TGTGCCAGCAGCACCTATGGGGAGGGAACTCAGCCCCAGCATTTT. Translating gives CASSTYGEGTQPQHF. The full variable domain, with the rest looked up from reference TRBV7-2 and TRBJ1-5, is GAGVSQSPSNKVTEKGKDVELRCDPISGHTALYWYRQSLGQGLEFLIYFQGNSAPDKSGLPSDRFSAERTGGSVSTLTIQRTQQEDSAVYLCASSTYGEGTQPQHFGDGTRLSIL.

The chain recombines TRBV6-4 with TRBJ2-1; weak D call: TRBD2 (6 bases). Germline lookup yields CDR1 MRHNA and CDR2 SNTAGT. The V and J ends lost 6 bases and 8 bases respectively, with 14 bases between them. This CDR3 is built from 13 residues. Here the CDR3 DNA reads TGTGCCAGCAGCCGGGAGAGGGACGATGAGCAGTTCTTC. It codes for CASSRERDDEQFF.

The chain is built from TRBV6-6 and TRBJ1-1; unclear D gene. V was pared by 5 bases and J by 6 bases, with 19 bases between. The CDR3 spans 15 residues. Germline lookup yields CDR1 MNHNY and CDR2 SVGAGI (reference sequence). The DNA for the CDR3 is TGTGCCAGCAGTCCGAGGGTTCAGGCTCCGGCTGAAGCTTTCTTT. It encodes CASSPRVQAPAEAFF.

This clone was seen a handful of times. The gene calls are TRBV14 and TRBJ1-6, with D uncertain. The CDR3 runs to 17 residues. CDR1 SGHDN and CDR2 FVKESK come from the germline V gene. Trimming took off 0 bases at V and 0 bases at J, with 9 bases between the two ends. CDR3 residues: CASSQDLEHSYNSPLHF. CDR3 DNA: TGTGCCAGCAGCCAAGATTTGGAGCACTCCTATAATTCACCCCTCCACTTT. Variable domain in full (rest from reference TRBV14 and TRBJ1-6): EAGVTQFPSHSVIEKGQTVTLRCDPISGHDNLYWYRRVMGKEIKFLLHFVKESKQDESGMPNNRFLAERTGGTYSTLKVQPAELEDSGVYFCASSQDLEHSYNSPLHFGNGTRLTVT.

This clone has only one observation. The chain carries TRBV28 and TRBJ2-2; TRBD2 might be the D (6 bases). CDR3 size: 18 residues. The germline V gene has CDR1 MDHEN and CDR2 SYDVKM. Trimming cost V 5 bases and J 0 bases, with 19 bases left between them. The CDR3 DNA is TGTGCCAGCAGTCCATTTTCGGGGGAACAAGCGAACACCGGGGAGCTGTTTTTT. This encodes CASSPFSGEQANTGELFF.